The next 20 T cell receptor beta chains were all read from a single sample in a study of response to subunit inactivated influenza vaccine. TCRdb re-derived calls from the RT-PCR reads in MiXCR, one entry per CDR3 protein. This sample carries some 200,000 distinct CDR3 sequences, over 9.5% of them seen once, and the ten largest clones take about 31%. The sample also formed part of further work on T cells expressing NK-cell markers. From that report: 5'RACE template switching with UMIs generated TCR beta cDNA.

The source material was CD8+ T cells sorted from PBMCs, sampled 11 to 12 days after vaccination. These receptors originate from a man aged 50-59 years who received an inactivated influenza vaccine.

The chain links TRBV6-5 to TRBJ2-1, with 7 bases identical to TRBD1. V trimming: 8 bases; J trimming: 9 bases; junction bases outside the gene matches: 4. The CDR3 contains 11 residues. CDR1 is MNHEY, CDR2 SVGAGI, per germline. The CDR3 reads CASEQGFEQFF. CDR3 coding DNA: TGTGCCAGCGAACAGGGGTTTGAGCAGTTCTTC.

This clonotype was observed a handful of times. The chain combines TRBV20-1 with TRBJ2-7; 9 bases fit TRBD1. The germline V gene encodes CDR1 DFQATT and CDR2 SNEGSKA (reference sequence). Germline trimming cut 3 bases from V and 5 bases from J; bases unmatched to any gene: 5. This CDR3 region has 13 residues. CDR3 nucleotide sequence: TGCAGTGCTAGGGGAGGGACAGGGAACGAGCAGTACTTC. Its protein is CSARGGTGNEQYF.

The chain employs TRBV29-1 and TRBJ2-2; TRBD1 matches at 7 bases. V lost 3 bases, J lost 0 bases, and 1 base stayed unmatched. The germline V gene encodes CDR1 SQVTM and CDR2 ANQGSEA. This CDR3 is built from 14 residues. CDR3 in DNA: TGCAGCGTTGATACAGGGGCGAACACCGGGGAGCTGTTTTTT. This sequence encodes CSVDTGANTGELFF.

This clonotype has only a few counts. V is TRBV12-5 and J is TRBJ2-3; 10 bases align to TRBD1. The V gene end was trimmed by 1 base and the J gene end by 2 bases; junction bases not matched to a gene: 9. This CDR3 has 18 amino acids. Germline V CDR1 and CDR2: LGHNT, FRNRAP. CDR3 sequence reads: CASGLDYTGTGATDTQYF. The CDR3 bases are TGTGCTAGTGGTTTGGACTATACCGGGACAGGGGCCACAGATACGCAGTATTTT.

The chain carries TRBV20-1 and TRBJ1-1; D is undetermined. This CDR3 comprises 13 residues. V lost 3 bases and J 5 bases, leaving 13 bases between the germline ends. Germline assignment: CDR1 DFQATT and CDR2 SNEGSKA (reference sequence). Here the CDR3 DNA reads TGCAGTGCTAGTCCTGGGCTTGGGACTGAAGCTTTCTTT. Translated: CSASPGLGTEAFF.

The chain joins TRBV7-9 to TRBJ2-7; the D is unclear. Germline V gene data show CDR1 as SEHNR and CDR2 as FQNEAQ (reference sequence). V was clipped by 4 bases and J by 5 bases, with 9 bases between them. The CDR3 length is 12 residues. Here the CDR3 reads CASSSPEHEQYF. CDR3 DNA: TGTGCCAGCAGCTCCCCTGAGCACGAGCAGTACTTC.

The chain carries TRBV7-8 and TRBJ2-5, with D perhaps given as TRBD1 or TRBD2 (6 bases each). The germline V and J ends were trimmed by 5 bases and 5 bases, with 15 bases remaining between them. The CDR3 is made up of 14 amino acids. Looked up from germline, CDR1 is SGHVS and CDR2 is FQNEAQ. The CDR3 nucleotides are TGTGCCAGCAGCCCCACTGGGGGGCACGAGACCCAGTACTTC. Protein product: CASSPTGGHETQYF.

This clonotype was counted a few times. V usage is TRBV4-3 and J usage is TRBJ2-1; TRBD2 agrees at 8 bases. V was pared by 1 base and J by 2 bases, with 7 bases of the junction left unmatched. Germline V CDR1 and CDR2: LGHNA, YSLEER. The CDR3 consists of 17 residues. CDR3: CASSQGYLAGPYNEQFF. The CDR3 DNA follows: TGCGCCAGCAGCCAAGGGTATCTAGCGGGTCCCTACAATGAGCAGTTCTTC.

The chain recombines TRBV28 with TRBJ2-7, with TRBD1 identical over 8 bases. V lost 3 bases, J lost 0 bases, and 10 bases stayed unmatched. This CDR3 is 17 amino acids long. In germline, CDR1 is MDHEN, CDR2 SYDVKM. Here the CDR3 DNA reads TGTGCCAGCAGTTTGGGCAGGGGGCCCAAGGGCTCCTACGAGCAGTACTTC. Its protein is CASSLGRGPKGSYEQYF.

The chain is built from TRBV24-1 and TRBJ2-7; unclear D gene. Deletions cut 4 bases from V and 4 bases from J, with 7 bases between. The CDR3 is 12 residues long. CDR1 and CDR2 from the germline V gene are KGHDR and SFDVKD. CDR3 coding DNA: TGTGCCACCAGTGAGGATGGGTACGAGCAGTACTTC. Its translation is CATSEDGYEQYF.

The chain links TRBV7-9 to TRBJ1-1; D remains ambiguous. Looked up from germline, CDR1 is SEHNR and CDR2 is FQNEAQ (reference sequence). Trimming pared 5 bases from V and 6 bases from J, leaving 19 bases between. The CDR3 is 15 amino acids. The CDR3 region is CASSPQPPTYPEAFF. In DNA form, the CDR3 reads TGTGCCAGCAGCCCCCAACCTCCTACATACCCTGAAGCTTTCTTT.

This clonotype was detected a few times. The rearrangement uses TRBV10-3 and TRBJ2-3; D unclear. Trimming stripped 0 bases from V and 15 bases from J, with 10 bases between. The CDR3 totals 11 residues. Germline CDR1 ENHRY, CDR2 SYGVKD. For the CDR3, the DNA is TGTGCCATCAGTGAGTCCGGCTATACCTATTTT. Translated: CAISESGYTYF.

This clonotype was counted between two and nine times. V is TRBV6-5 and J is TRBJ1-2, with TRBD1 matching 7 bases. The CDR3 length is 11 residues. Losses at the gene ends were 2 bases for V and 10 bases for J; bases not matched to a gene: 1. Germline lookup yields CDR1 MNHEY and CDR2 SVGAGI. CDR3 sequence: CASSYGTDYTF. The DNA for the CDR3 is TGTGCCAGCAGTTACGGGACAGACTACACCTTC.

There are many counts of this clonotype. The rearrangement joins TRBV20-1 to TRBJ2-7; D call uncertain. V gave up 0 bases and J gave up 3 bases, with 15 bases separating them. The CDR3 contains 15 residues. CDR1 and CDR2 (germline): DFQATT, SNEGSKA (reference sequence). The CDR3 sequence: CSARDNTDNFYEQYF. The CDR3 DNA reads TGCAGTGCTAGAGATAACACGGATAACTTCTACGAGCAGTACTTC.

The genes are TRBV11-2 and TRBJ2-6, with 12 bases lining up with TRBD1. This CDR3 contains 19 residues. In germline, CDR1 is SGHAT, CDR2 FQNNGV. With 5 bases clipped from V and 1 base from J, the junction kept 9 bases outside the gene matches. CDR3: CASSPYRDRGQSGANVLTF. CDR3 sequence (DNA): TGTGCCAGCAGCCCGTACCGGGACAGGGGGCAATCTGGGGCCAACGTCCTGACTTTC. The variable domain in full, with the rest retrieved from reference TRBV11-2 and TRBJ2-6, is EAGVAQSPRYKIIEKRQSVAFWCNPISGHATLYWYQQILGQGPKLLIQFQNNGVVDDSQLPKDRFSAERLKGVDSTLKIQPAKLEDSAVYLCASSPYRDRGQSGANVLTFGAGSRLTVL.

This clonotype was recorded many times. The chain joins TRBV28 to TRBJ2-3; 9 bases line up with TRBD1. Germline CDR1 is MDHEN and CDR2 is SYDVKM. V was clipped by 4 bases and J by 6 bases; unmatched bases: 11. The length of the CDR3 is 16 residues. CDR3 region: CASSSAGTGLHDTQYF. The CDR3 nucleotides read TGTGCCAGCAGTTCCGCCGGGACAGGGTTACATGATACGCAGTATTTT.

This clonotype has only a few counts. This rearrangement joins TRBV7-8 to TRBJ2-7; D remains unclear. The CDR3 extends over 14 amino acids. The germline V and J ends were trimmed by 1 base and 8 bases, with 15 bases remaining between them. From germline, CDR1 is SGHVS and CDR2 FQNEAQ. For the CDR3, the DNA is TGTGCCAGCAGCTTAGGTGGGCCTGACACGCAGCAGTACTTC. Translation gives CASSLGGPDTQQYF.

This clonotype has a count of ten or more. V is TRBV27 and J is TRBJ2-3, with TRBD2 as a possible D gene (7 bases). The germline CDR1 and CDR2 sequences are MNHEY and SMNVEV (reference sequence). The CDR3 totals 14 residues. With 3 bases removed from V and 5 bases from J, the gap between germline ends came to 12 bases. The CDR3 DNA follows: TGTGCCAGCAGTTTGGGGGGGCTACGAGATACGCAGTATTTT. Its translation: CASSLGGLRDTQYF.

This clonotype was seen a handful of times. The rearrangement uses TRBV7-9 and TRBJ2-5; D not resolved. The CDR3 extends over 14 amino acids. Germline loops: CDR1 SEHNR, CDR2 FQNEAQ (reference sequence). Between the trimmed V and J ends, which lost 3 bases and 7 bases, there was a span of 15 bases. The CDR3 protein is CASSFPGRPGTQYF. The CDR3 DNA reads TGTGCCAGCAGCTTCCCCGGACGCCCCGGGACCCAGTACTTC.

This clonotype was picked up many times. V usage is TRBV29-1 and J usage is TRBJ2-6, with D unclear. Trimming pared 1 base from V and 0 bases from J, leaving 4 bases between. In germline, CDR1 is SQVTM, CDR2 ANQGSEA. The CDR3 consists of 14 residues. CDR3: CSVEGDSGANVLTF. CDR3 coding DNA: TGCAGCGTTGAAGGAGACTCTGGGGCCAACGTCCTGACTTTC.